This T cell receptor (beta chain) appears in the sequencing data of a study of T cell changes during pregnancy in multiple sclerosis. The CDR3 runs to 14 residues. J was trimmed by 0 bases and V by 5 bases; bases with no gene match: 5. Germline V gene data show CDR1 as SQVTM and CDR2 as ANQGSEA. Assay used: immunoSEQ multiplex PCR; TCRdb lists only in-frame clones, some missing. Of tens of thousands of clones listed, around 90% are singletons. This TCR was sampled from a female donor with multiple sclerosis, enrolled in a pregnancy study. This chain connects TRBV29-1 to TRBJ2-7; 9 nucleotides align to TRBD1. The sample consisted of CD8+ T cells from peripheral blood mononuclear cells, taken after pregnancy. CDR3 sequence reads: CSVLPGQGSYEQYF. DNA of the CDR3: TGCAGCGTTCTACCGGGACAGGGCTCCTACGAGCAGTACTTC.